What follows are 10 T cell receptor beta chains derived from one specimen sequenced in a study of cytomegalovirus exposure and HLA in healthy donors. The study ran its PCR with 60 Vbeta and 13 Jbeta primers. Profiling relied on immunoSEQ multiplex PCR, and the TCRdb table lists in-frame clones only, not all of them. In the table there are about 140,000 clones, almost 80% of which are singletons. The sample taken for sequencing was PBMCs. The receptor set was obtained from a woman aged 25 to 39 in good health and CMV-seronegative.

CDR3 in amino acids: CASSYQGQSSEAFF. In DNA, the CDR3 is TGTGCCAGCAGTTATCAGGGACAGTCGAGTGAAGCTTTCTTT. V and J are TRBV6-5 and TRBJ1-1, with TRBD1 matching over 7 bases. The CDR3 has 14 amino acids. Germline V gene sequence: CDR1 MNHEY, CDR2 SVGAGI. J lost 7 bases, V lost 3 bases, and 8 bases had no gene match.

The chain uses TRBV19 and TRBJ2-2; D remains ambiguous. The V end lost 5 bases, the J end lost 3 bases, and 16 bases lay between the germline ends. This CDR3 contains 16 residues. In germline, CDR1 is LNHDA, CDR2 SQIVND (reference sequence). DNA for the CDR3: TGTGCCAGTAGTCTCCTGACTCGCGCGGACACCGGGGAGCTGTTTTTT. It codes for CASSLLTRADTGELFF. Full variable domain (remainder filled in from reference TRBV19 and TRBJ2-2): DGGITQSPKYLFRKEGQNVTLSCEQNLNHDAMYWYRQDPGQGLRLIYYSQIVNDFQKGDIAEGYSVSREKKESFPLTVTSAQKNPTAFYLCASSLLTRADTGELFFGEGSRLTVL.

V and J are TRBV5-1 and TRBJ1-1; D remains unclear. Per the germline V gene, CDR1 is SGHRS and CDR2 is YFSETQ. The CDR3 covers 14 residues. The V end lost 1 base, the J end lost 1 base, and 8 bases lay between the germline ends. The CDR3 reads CASSLSAGNTEAFF. DNA of the CDR3: TGCGCCAGCAGCTTGTCGGCAGGGAACACTGAAGCTTTCTTT.

This chain links TRBV19 with TRBJ2-3; tentatively, D is TRBD2 (5 bases). The ends were cut back, 3 bases at V and 6 bases at J, with 13 bases in the middle. CDR3 size: 14 residues. CDR1 LNHDA and CDR2 SQIVND come from the germline V gene (reference sequence). The CDR3 bases are TGTGCCAGTAGTATGTATATAGGCGGGGATACGCAGTATTTT. This encodes CASSMYIGGDTQYF.

The chain uses TRBV30 and TRBJ1-1; D gene unclear. This CDR3 contains 14 residues. V was cut by 2 bases and J by 0 bases, with 10 bases left in between. Germline loops: CDR1 GTSNPN, CDR2 SVGIG (reference sequence). DNA for the CDR3: TGTGCCTGGAGTCAAATGGCAGTGAACACTGAAGCTTTCTTT. The encoded protein is CAWSQMAVNTEAFF.

This rearrangement joins TRBV7-2 to TRBJ2-7, with 10 positions matching TRBD1. The CDR3 length is 14 residues. Germline loops: CDR1 SGHTA, CDR2 FQGNSA. Trimming took 5 bases from V and 3 from J; bases not matched to a gene: 4. CDR3 in amino acids: CASSTRTGGYEQYF. For the CDR3, the DNA is TGTGCCAGCAGCACTCGGACAGGGGGCTACGAGCAGTACTTC.

The chain joins TRBV4-3 to TRBJ1-1; the D is unclear. Germline assignment: CDR1 LGHNA and CDR2 YSLEER. V was pared by 3 bases and J by 7 bases, with 12 bases between. The CDR3 length is 13 residues. The CDR3 DNA follows: TGCGCCAGCAGCCACGGTGTAGCGGGTGAAGCTTTCTTT. It translates to CASSHGVAGEAFF.

The chain employs TRBV14 and TRBJ1-1; 10 bases fit TRBD1. The germline V gene has CDR1 SGHDN and CDR2 FVKESK. CDR3 length: 16 amino acids. V lost 2 bases to trimming and J lost 5 bases; unmatched junction nucleotides: 8. CDR3 residues: CASSQLQDRGRTEAFF. CDR3 bases: TGTGCCAGCAGCCAACTTCAGGACAGGGGGAGGACTGAAGCTTTCTTT.

The table lists this clone with a few counts. The genes are TRBV6-6 and TRBJ1-1, with D possibly being TRBD1 (5 bases). CDR1 is MNHNY, CDR2 SVGAGI, per germline (reference sequence). The V gene lost 2 bases and the J gene lost 11 bases, with 12 bases spanning the gap. This CDR3 contains 12 residues. CDR3 in amino acids: CASSYVQGMAFF. As DNA, the CDR3 is TGTGCCAGCAGTTACGTGCAGGGTATGGCTTTCTTT.

The rearrangement uses TRBV7-2 and TRBJ2-7; possible D gene TRBD1, 5 bases. Germline loops: CDR1 SGHTA, CDR2 FQGNSA. V was pared by 5 bases and J by 6 bases, with 11 bases between. The CDR3 loop spans 12 amino acids. CDR3 in DNA: TGTGCCAGCAGCCCACAAGGGGCCGAGCAGTACTTC. It yields the protein CASSPQGAEQYF.